The next 22 T cell receptor beta chains were all read from a single sample in a study of somatic mutations in cytotoxic T cells in rheumatoid arthritis. Sequencing was performed with immunoSEQ multiplex PCR; in TCRdb, only in-frame clones are kept and a portion is missing. The repertoire holds 13,000 to 15,000 clones, more than 75% seen once, with roughly 29% in the top ten. Source material: CD8+ T cells sorted from blood. These receptors were taken from an adult with rheumatoid arthritis.

V gene TRBV5-4 combines with J gene TRBJ2-5, with 8 bases identical to TRBD1. The CDR3 runs to 14 residues. V shed 5 bases and J 2 bases; nucleotides not matched to a gene: 5. Germline-derived CDR1 and CDR2 are SGHNT and YYREEE (reference sequence). The chain's CDR3 is CASSFQGAQETQYF. The CDR3 DNA reads as TGTGCCAGCAGTTTCCAGGGGGCACAAGAGACCCAGTACTTC.

This clone was detected once. The chain combines TRBV4-1 with TRBJ2-1; tentative D call: TRBD1 (6 bases). The CDR3 has 16 residues. V was pared by 0 bases and J by 8 bases, with 17 bases between. Germline CDR1 and CDR2: MGHRA and YSYEKL. CDR3 amino acids: CASSQDGQGIFYEQFF. Written as DNA, the CDR3 is TGCGCCAGCAGCCAAGATGGTCAGGGGATCTTTTATGAGCAGTTCTTC.

The J gene is TRBJ2-1, the V gene TRBV7-8; D gene uncertain. The ends were cut back, 5 bases at V and 0 bases at J, with 17 bases in the middle. CDR1 is SGHVS, CDR2 FQNEAQ, per germline. This CDR3 has 17 residues. CDR3 loop: CASSRPIYSPSYNEQFF. The CDR3 bases are TGTGCCAGCAGCCGCCCAATCTACTCGCCCTCCTACAATGAGCAGTTCTTC.

This clone is a singleton in its sample. The chain couples TRBV11-2 to TRBJ2-1, with TRBD2 matching over 7 bases. V lost 4 bases and J lost 4; bases outside the gene matches: 13. Germline CDR1 is SGHAT and CDR2 is FQNNGV. This CDR3 is built from 17 residues. The CDR3 bases are TGTGCCAGCAGCTCACTAGTACGGGGGGTGGAATACAATGAGCAGTTCTTC. This codes for CASSSLVRGVEYNEQFF.

This clone was seen just once. The chain links TRBV19 to TRBJ2-2; 12 bases line up with TRBD2. This CDR3 is 17 amino acids long. Germline V lookup: CDR1 LNHDA, CDR2 SQIVND (reference sequence). The junction had 4 bases not matched to a gene; V was cut back by 1 base and J by 4 bases. In nucleotides, the CDR3 is TGTGCCAGTAGTATAGCTAGCGGGAGGGCCTTCACCGGGGAGCTGTTTTTT. Protein product: CASSIASGRAFTGELFF.

The chain carries TRBV6-5 and TRBJ2-7; 7 nucleotides line up with TRBD2. V trimming: 0 bases; J trimming: 2 bases; junction bases outside the gene matches: 4. Germline V CDR1 and CDR2: MNHEY, SVGAGI. This CDR3 comprises 15 residues. The CDR3, as DNA: TGTGCCAGCAGTTACTCCCTAGCGGCTCCCTACGAGCAGTACTTC. Translation gives CASSYSLAAPYEQYF.

V is TRBV7-2 and J is TRBJ2-1; the match to TRBD2 covers 8 bases. The CDR3 is 17 amino acids. The germline V gene has CDR1 SGHTA and CDR2 FQGNSA. V lost 2 bases, J lost 5 bases, and 11 bases stayed unmatched. The CDR3 spells CASSLRGYSGTDNEQFF. The CDR3 DNA reads as TGTGCCAGCAGCTTAAGGGGTTATAGCGGGACGGACAATGAGCAGTTCTTC.

The V and J genes are TRBV13 and TRBJ1-2; D is unclear. CDR1 is PRHDT and CDR2 is FYEKMQ in the germline V gene (reference sequence). This CDR3 spans 14 amino acids. Trimming left V 5 bases short and J 4 bases short, with 14 bases between. The CDR3 spells CASSLRTDSYGYTF. The CDR3 region has the DNA TGTGCCAGCAGCCTCAGGACGGATAGCTATGGCTACACCTTC.

This clone was seen a few times. This chain links TRBV19 with TRBJ2-7, with 7 positions matching TRBD2. The germline V gene encodes CDR1 LNHDA and CDR2 SQIVND (reference sequence). The V segment lost 4 bases and the J segment 3 bases; nucleotides outside the gene matches: 3. This CDR3 spans 13 amino acids. The CDR3 reads CASSNPSGYEQYF. The CDR3 DNA reads as TGTGCCAGTAGTAACCCTAGCGGCTACGAGCAGTACTTC.

This chain connects TRBV27 to TRBJ2-7; 10 bases are shared with TRBD2. J was trimmed by 4 bases and V by 3 bases; bases with no gene match: 6. The germline V gene has CDR1 MNHEY and CDR2 SMNVEV (reference sequence). This CDR3 contains 15 residues. CDR3: CASSFVTSGTYEQYF. The DNA of the CDR3 is TGTGCCAGCAGTTTCGTTACTAGCGGGACATACGAGCAGTACTTC.

The V and J genes are TRBV5-1 and TRBJ2-1; tentative D call: TRBD2 (6 bases). Germline V gene sequence: CDR1 SGHRS, CDR2 YFSETQ. This CDR3 contains 14 residues. V lost 1 base to trimming and J lost 6 bases, with 11 bases between them. For the CDR3, the DNA is TGCGCCAGCAGCTTGTGGACTACTTCCAATGAGCAGTTCTTC. Translating it yields CASSLWTTSNEQFF.

The gene calls are TRBV7-6 and TRBJ2-5; TRBD2 might be the D (5 bases). Deletions cut 4 bases from V and 5 bases from J, with 11 bases between. This CDR3 is 13 amino acids long. CDR1 is SGHVS and CDR2 is FNYEAQ in the germline V gene. CDR3 region: CASSWTEGETQYF. DNA of the CDR3: TGTGCCAGCAGCTGGACTGAAGGGGAGACCCAGTACTTC.

J is TRBJ1-3 and V is TRBV7-8; no firm D call. V lost 7 bases and J 0 bases, leaving 10 bases between the germline ends. The length of the CDR3 is 14 residues. The germline V gene has CDR1 SGHVS and CDR2 FQNEAQ. The CDR3 loop reads CASTRADSGNTIYF. CDR3 nucleotides: TGTGCCAGCACGAGAGCCGACTCTGGAAACACCATATATTTT. Variable domain in full (rest from reference TRBV7-8 and TRBJ1-3): GAGVSQSPRYKVAKRGQDVALRCDPISGHVSLFWYQQALGQGPEFLTYFQNEAQLDKSGLPSDRFFAERPEGSVSTLKIQRTQQEDSAVYLCASTRADSGNTIYFGEGSWLTVV.

The chain has TRBV20-1 and TRBJ1-2, with D maybe TRBD1 (6 bases). Trimming took 3 bases from V and 8 from J, leaving 10 bases between them. The CDR3 contains 11 residues. Per the germline V gene, CDR1 is DFQATT and CDR2 is SNEGSKA (reference sequence). CDR3 nucleotides: TGCAGTGCTAGTGCAGGGGAAGGCTACACCTTC. It encodes CSASAGEGYTF.

V and J are TRBV4-2 and TRBJ2-3, with 10 positions matching TRBD2. The germline gives CDR1 LGHNA, CDR2 YNFKEQ. CDR3 length: 16 amino acids. The V and J ends lost 4 bases and 6 bases, in that order; junction bases with no gene match: 10. The CDR3 DNA follows: TGTGCCAGCAGCCCAAAAGCGGGGGGGCTTGGGGATACGCAGTATTTT. It encodes CASSPKAGGLGDTQYF.

V gene TRBV5-4 combines with J gene TRBJ2-7, with 8 bases aligning to TRBD2. There are 18 residues in the CDR3. V lost 0 bases and J lost 0; bases outside the gene matches: 11. Germline V gene sequence: CDR1 SGHNT, CDR2 YYREEE (reference sequence). CDR3 in DNA: TGTGCCAGCAGCTTGGGCATCCGACGGCGGGGGGACTCCTACGAGCAGTACTTC. Translating gives CASSLGIRRRGDSYEQYF.

V usage is TRBV5-6 and J usage is TRBJ1-2; D perhaps matches TRBD1 (6 bases). V was cut by 1 base and J by 4 bases, with 11 bases left in between. The CDR3 length is 14 residues. CDR1 SGHDT and CDR2 YYEEEE come from the germline V gene. CDR3: CASSLNGGPYGYTF. The CDR3 coding sequence is TGTGCCAGCAGCTTGAACGGGGGCCCCTATGGCTACACCTTC.

V gene TRBV7-9 combines with J gene TRBJ1-2, with D unresolved. CDR3 size: 13 residues. Between the trimmed V and J ends, which lost 0 bases and 8 bases, there was a span of 10 bases. CDR1 and CDR2 from the germline V gene are SEHNR and FQNEAQ (reference sequence). This CDR3 reads CASSLAANWGYTF. The CDR3 DNA reads as TGTGCCAGCAGCTTAGCGGCTAACTGGGGCTACACCTTC.

The J gene is TRBJ2-5, the V gene TRBV28; tentative D call: TRBD2 (6 bases). This CDR3 spans 14 amino acids. V dropped 8 bases and J dropped 5 bases, with 18 bases sitting between them. Germline V gives CDR1 MDHEN, CDR2 SYDVKM. The CDR3 spells CASRLEGGSETQYF. The CDR3 DNA reads TGTGCCAGCCGACTAGAAGGCGGGTCGGAGACCCAGTACTTC.

The CDR3: CASSLKVPIPTSGYTGELFF. The DNA of the CDR3 is TGTGCCAGCAGTTTGAAGGTCCCAATACCAACATCAGGGTATACCGGGGAGCTGTTTTTT. J is TRBJ2-2 and V is TRBV27, with D possibly matching TRBD1 (5 bases). CDR3 length: 20 residues. The germline CDR1 and CDR2 sequences are MNHEY and SMNVEV (reference sequence). V shed 3 bases and J shed 5 bases, with 28 bases lying between them.

This clone occurred once. The chain is built from TRBV4-3 and TRBJ1-1; D uncertain. Trimming shortened V by 1 base and J by 8 bases, and 14 bases separated the two germline ends. The length of the CDR3 is 14 residues. Germline values: CDR1 LGHNA, CDR2 YSLEER. In DNA, the CDR3 is TGCGCCAGCAGCCAAGCAGGCCGATCGACGGAAGCTTTCTTT. Residues: CASSQAGRSTEAFF.

The chain uses TRBV4-1 and TRBJ2-2; tentatively, D is TRBD1 (6 bases). V dropped 4 bases and J dropped 6 bases, with 15 bases sitting between them. CDR3 size: 15 residues. Germline CDR1 and CDR2: MGHRA and YSYEKL. The CDR3 reads CASSPLEGEPGELFF. The CDR3 nucleotides read TGCGCCAGCAGCCCCCTCGAGGGGGAACCCGGGGAGCTGTTTTTT.